The 27 T cell receptor beta chains below come from one sample, sequenced in a study of shared clonotypes between healthy human individuals. The repertoire was sequenced with immunoSEQ multiplex PCR; TCRdb's copy has only in-frame clones and lacks some. The sample records just over 2,000,000 clones, just under 95% being singletons. CD45RO-negative cells were positively selected for CCR7, leaving out terminally differentiated effector memory CD45RA+ cells. The sequenced sample consisted of naive CD8+ T cells sorted from blood. Receptor source: a young man in good health.

The V and J genes are TRBV4-1 and TRBJ2-7; tentatively, D is TRBD1 or TRBD2 (6 bases each). There are 15 residues in the CDR3. Germline-derived CDR1 and CDR2 are MGHRA and YSYEKL. V lost 2 bases to trimming and J lost 3 bases, with 14 bases between them. As DNA, the CDR3 is TGCGCCAGCAGCCAACGGGGGCCCGGCGACTACGAGCAGTACTTC. This translates into CASSQRGPGDYEQYF.

This clone was seen once. V and J are TRBV7-9 and TRBJ2-7, with 8 bases that match TRBD1. V trimming: 7 bases; J trimming: 4 bases; junction bases outside the gene matches: 12. The CDR3 is 15 amino acids. The germline V gene encodes CDR1 SEHNR and CDR2 FQNEAQ (reference sequence). For the CDR3, the DNA is TGTGCCAGCACCGCGCACGGGACAGGATTTTACGAGCAGTACTTC. It translates to CASTAHGTGFYEQYF.

The CDR3 DNA follows: TGTGCCAGTTCAGACACCATCAATCAGCCCCAGCATTTT. It specifies CASSDTINQPQHF. The chain couples TRBV19 to TRBJ1-5; no clear D. Germline CDR1 is LNHDA and CDR2 is SQIVND (reference sequence). Trimming took off 8 bases at V and 3 bases at J, with 11 bases between the two ends. This CDR3 comprises 13 residues.

The CDR3 loop is CASSPGTGFYEQYF. In nucleotides, the CDR3 is TGTGCCAGCAGCCCCGGGACAGGTTTCTACGAGCAGTACTTC. The gene calls are TRBV7-8 and TRBJ2-7, with 8 bases fitting TRBD1. CDR1 is SGHVS and CDR2 is FQNEAQ in the germline V gene. The junction had 6 bases not matched to a gene; V was cut back by 5 bases and J by 3 bases. There are 14 residues in the CDR3.

This chain connects TRBV9 to TRBJ2-1, with 11 bases fitting TRBD2. CDR3 size: 18 residues. Germline CDR1 SGDLS, CDR2 YYNGEE. With V trimmed by 2 bases and J by 1 base, 8 bases remained unmatched. The CDR3 here is CASSVSGSGGASYNEQFF. The CDR3 region has the DNA TGTGCCAGCAGCGTCTCCGGTAGCGGGGGGGCTTCCTACAATGAGCAGTTCTTC. Complete variable domain (other parts from reference TRBV9 and TRBJ2-1): DSGVTQTPKHLITATGQRVTLRCSPRSGDLSVYWYQQSLDQGLQFLIQYYNGEERAKGNILERFSAQQFPDLHSELNLSSLELGDSALYFCASSVSGSGGASYNEQFFGPGTRLTVL.

This chain uses TRBV19 with TRBJ2-1; 8 nucleotides align to TRBD2. V was clipped by 1 base and J by 4 bases; unmatched bases: 6. Germline V CDR1 and CDR2: LNHDA, SQIVND (reference sequence). This CDR3 spans 16 amino acids. The CDR3 DNA reads as TGTGCCAGTAGTATAGGGAGCGGGGGCTTATACAATGAGCAGTTCTTC. Translation: CASSIGSGGLYNEQFF.

This clone was counted a few times. The same CDR3 also results from other DNA sequences found in this sample. The gene calls are TRBV11-2 and TRBJ2-2; D not resolved. The CDR3 is made up of 14 amino acids. V shed 1 base and J shed 5 bases, with 8 bases lying between them. CDR1 SGHAT and CDR2 FQNNGV come from the germline V gene. In DNA form, the CDR3 reads TGTGCCAGCAGCTTAGTAGGAGCTACCGGGGAGCTGTTTTTT. It codes for CASSLVGATGELFF.

The chain joins TRBV5-1 to TRBJ2-1; 8 nucleotides align to TRBD2. V lost 1 base and J lost 6; bases outside the gene matches: 15. This CDR3 is 18 amino acids long. CDR1 and CDR2 (germline): SGHRS, YFSETQ. CDR3 sequence reads: CASSLRLAGHLGPNEQFF. The CDR3 bases are TGCGCCAGCAGCTTGAGGCTAGCGGGTCACCTAGGCCCCAATGAGCAGTTCTTC.

This clone was seen a single time. This sequence joins TRBV13 and TRBJ2-1; D possibly corresponds to TRBD2 (5 bases). V was trimmed by 5 bases and J by 2 bases, leaving 13 bases between them. This CDR3 comprises 15 residues. Germline V gives CDR1 PRHDT, CDR2 FYEKMQ (reference sequence). The CDR3 region has the DNA TGTGCCAGCAGCGCAACTAGTAATACCTACAATGAGCAGTTCTTC. Its translation is CASSATSNTYNEQFF.

This sequence joins TRBV7-9 and TRBJ1-4; 8 nucleotides agree with TRBD1. The CDR3 loop spans 14 amino acids. Germline lookup yields CDR1 SEHNR and CDR2 FQNEAQ (reference sequence). J gave up 4 bases and V 5 bases, and 3 bases lay outside the gene matches. CDR3 bases: TGTGCCAGCAGCCAGACAGGGGATAATGAAAAACTGTTTTTT. Its translation is CASSQTGDNEKLFF.

The V and J genes are TRBV28 and TRBJ2-7; perhaps D is TRBD1 or TRBD2 (6 bases each). The CDR3 totals 13 residues. CDR1 and CDR2 from the germline V gene are MDHEN and SYDVKM. Trimming shortened V by 7 bases and J by 6 bases, and 16 bases separated the two germline ends. This CDR3 reads CASTGGGWSEQYF. CDR3 bases: TGTGCCAGCACCGGAGGGGGTTGGTCCGAGCAGTACTTC.

This chain uses TRBV27 with TRBJ1-5; a weak D match, TRBD1 (5 bases). Trimming took 5 bases from V and 7 from J, leaving 15 bases between them. Germline V gives CDR1 MNHEY, CDR2 SMNVEV (reference sequence). This CDR3 has 14 amino acids. CDR3 amino acids: CASSTLGGEQPQHF. CDR3 DNA: TGTGCCAGCAGTACCCTGGGGGGTGAGCAGCCCCAGCATTTT.

This chain links TRBV7-9 with TRBJ2-7; the D gene is possibly TRBD1 (5 bases). The CDR3 consists of 14 residues. Germline loops: CDR1 SEHNR, CDR2 FQNEAQ (reference sequence). Trimming left V 2 bases short and J 5 bases short, with 13 bases between. Here the CDR3 reads CASSLKSGPDEQYF. The CDR3 coding sequence is TGTGCCAGCAGCTTAAAATCAGGGCCCGACGAGCAGTACTTC. Full variable domain (remainder filled in from reference TRBV7-9 and TRBJ2-7): DTGVSQNPRHKITKRGQNVTFRCDPISEHNRLYWYRQTLGQGPEFLTYFQNEAQLEKSRLLSDRFSAERPKGSFSTLEIQRTEQGDSAMYLCASSLKSGPDEQYFGPGTRLTVT.

This clone was counted once. The chain links TRBV2 to TRBJ1-2; D remains unclear. The CDR3 length is 11 residues. CDR1 and CDR2 from the germline V gene are SNHLY and FYNNEI. V lost 7 bases to trimming and J lost 6 bases, with 9 bases between them. The CDR3 loop is CASNGVDGYTF. The CDR3 coding sequence is TGTGCCAGCAACGGGGTAGATGGCTACACCTTC.

The chain carries TRBV10-2 and TRBJ2-7; 15 bases match TRBD2. This CDR3 region has 17 residues. V shed 2 bases and J 5 bases; nucleotides not matched to a gene: 7. Germline values: CDR1 WSHSY, CDR2 SAAADI. The CDR3 is CASSEASGLAGGNEQYF. CDR3 nucleotide sequence: TGCGCCAGCAGTGAGGCCTCGGGACTAGCGGGAGGAAACGAGCAGTACTTC.

J is TRBJ1-1 and V is TRBV7-6; D ambiguous. V lost 5 bases, J lost 8 bases, and 15 bases lay in between. CDR3 length: 13 residues. In germline, CDR1 is SGHVS, CDR2 FNYEAQ. Written as DNA, the CDR3 is TGTGCCAGCAGCAGGGATGAGGGCAGAGAAGCTTTCTTT. It encodes CASSRDEGREAFF.

The CDR3 DNA follows: TGTGCCAGCAGTCCCGACTTGGCGGATGGCTACACCTTC. Its translation is CASSPDLADGYTF. This chain links TRBV14 with TRBJ1-2; D is unresolved. This CDR3 has 13 amino acids. Germline CDR1 SGHDN, CDR2 FVKESK. Trimming pared 6 bases from V and 6 bases from J, leaving 14 bases between.

The V gene is TRBV6-5, the J gene TRBJ1-2; D is perhaps TRBD1 (5 bases). Trimming removed 5 bases from V and 2 bases from J, with 9 bases in between. The CDR3 has 13 amino acids. Germline V CDR1 and CDR2: MNHEY, SVGAGI. The CDR3 DNA reads TGTGCCAGCAGTGCAGGGATCAACTATGGCTACACCTTC. This sequence encodes CASSAGINYGYTF.

In regard to this clone: The sample holds other DNA sequences that translate to the same CDR3. This chain joins TRBV28 and TRBJ2-2; 10 nucleotides line up with TRBD1. The CDR3 loop spans 15 amino acids. From germline, CDR1 is MDHEN and CDR2 SYDVKM. V gave up 5 bases and J gave up 1 base; unmatched junction bases: 1. CDR3: CASSRDRGNTGELFF. The CDR3, as DNA: TGTGCCAGCAGTAGGGACAGGGGGAACACCGGGGAGCTGTTTTTT.

The chain carries TRBV7-6 and TRBJ1-1; the D gene is possibly TRBD1 (5 bases). CDR1 and CDR2 (germline): SGHVS, FNYEAQ. V shed 0 bases and J shed 3 bases, with 11 bases lying between them. The CDR3 is 15 amino acids. CDR3 protein: CASSLATGGYTEAFF. In DNA form, the CDR3 reads TGTGCCAGCAGCTTAGCAACCGGGGGGTACACTGAAGCTTTCTTT.

This sequence joins TRBV19 and TRBJ2-1, with 8 bases matching TRBD1. The CDR3 extends over 15 amino acids. Trimming took 0 bases from V and 10 from J; bases not matched to a gene: 8. CDR1 and CDR2 (germline): LNHDA, SQIVND (reference sequence). The CDR3 nucleotides are TGTGCCAGTAGTATAGAGCTTGGACAGGGAAAAGAGCAGTTCTTC. Its protein is CASSIELGQGKEQFF.

The chain is built from TRBV30 and TRBJ2-6; no definite D call. The CDR3 totals 16 residues. V lost 2 bases and J lost 4, with 15 bases in between. Germline CDR1 reads GTSNPN; CDR2 reads SVGIG (reference sequence). The CDR3 is CAWSSKLAAGANVLTF. In DNA form, the CDR3 reads TGTGCCTGGAGTTCGAAGCTGGCTGCGGGGGCCAACGTCCTGACTTTC.

The gene calls are TRBV29-1 and TRBJ2-1, with TRBD1 as a possible D gene (6 bases). Germline V gene sequence: CDR1 SQVTM, CDR2 ANQGSEA. The CDR3 is made up of 14 amino acids. Trimming took 4 bases from V and 0 from J, leaving 10 bases between them. CDR3 region: CSVAARGSYNEQFF. CDR3 bases: TGCAGCGTTGCGGCCAGGGGCTCCTACAATGAGCAGTTCTTC.

This clone was seen just once. The CDR3 sequence: CSVEFGRGFNYGYTF. CDR3 coding DNA: TGCAGCGTTGAATTCGGGAGGGGGTTTAACTATGGCTACACCTTC. V gene TRBV29-1 combines with J gene TRBJ1-2, with a possible D match to TRBD1 (6 bases). CDR3 length: 15 amino acids. Germline V gene lookup returns CDR1 SQVTM and CDR2 ANQGSEA. The V end was cut by 2 bases, the J end by 1 base, with 14 bases between.

CDR3 sequence: CASSLQVNEQFF. The CDR3 DNA reads TGTGCCAGCAGCCTACAGGTTAATGAGCAGTTCTTC. This chain joins TRBV7-9 and TRBJ2-1, with D maybe TRBD1 (5 bases). The length of the CDR3 is 12 residues. The germline gives CDR1 SEHNR, CDR2 FQNEAQ (reference sequence). Between the trimmed V and J ends, which lost 5 bases and 7 bases, there was a span of 9 bases.

This chain joins TRBV25-1 and TRBJ2-5; D gene uncertain. In germline, CDR1 is MGHDK, CDR2 SYGVNS. V lost 4 bases and J 1 base, leaving 19 bases between the germline ends. This CDR3 is built from 17 residues. The CDR3 sequence: CASSGPFSLRPQETQYF. CDR3 DNA sequence: TGTGCCAGCAGTGGCCCTTTCAGTCTGCGGCCCCAAGAGACCCAGTACTTC.

V gene TRBV30 combines with J gene TRBJ1-2; the D gene is possibly TRBD1 (5 bases). Germline CDR1 GTSNPN, CDR2 SVGIG (reference sequence). This CDR3 is built from 15 residues. Trimming removed 3 bases at V and 3 bases at J, with 17 bases between. The CDR3 DNA reads as TGTGCCTGGAGAGCAACCGGGACGGGGCACTATGGCTACACCTTC. This translates into CAWRATGTGHYGYTF.